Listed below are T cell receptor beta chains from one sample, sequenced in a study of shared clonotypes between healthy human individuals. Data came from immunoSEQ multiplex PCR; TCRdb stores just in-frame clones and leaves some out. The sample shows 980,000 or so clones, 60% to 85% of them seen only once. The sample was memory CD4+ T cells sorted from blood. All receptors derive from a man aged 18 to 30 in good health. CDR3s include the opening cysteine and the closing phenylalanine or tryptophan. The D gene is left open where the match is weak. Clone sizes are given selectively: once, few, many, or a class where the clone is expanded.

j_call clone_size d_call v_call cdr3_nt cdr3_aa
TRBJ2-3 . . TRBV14 TGTGCCAGCAGCCACGGGCTGCAAGATACGCAGTATTTT CASSHGLQDTQYF
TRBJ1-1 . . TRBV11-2 TGTGCCAGCAGCTTAGTCGAGATGGTGTCGACTGAAGCTTTCTTT CASSLVEMVSTEAFF
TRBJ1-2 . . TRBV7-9 TGTGCCAGCAGCTCAAGGACCGTCTCTAACTATGGCTACACCTTC CASSSRTVSNYGYTF
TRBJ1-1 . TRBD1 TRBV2 TGTGCCAGCAGTCGACAGGGTACTGAAGCTTTCTTT CASSRQGTEAFF
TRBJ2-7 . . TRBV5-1 TGCGCCAGCAGCTTGGGGTTGGGTGAGCAGTACTTC CASSLGLGEQYF
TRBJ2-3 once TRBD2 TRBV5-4 TGTGCCAGCAGCTTGGGGGGACTAGCGGGCACAGATACGCAGTATTTT CASSLGGLAGTDTQYF
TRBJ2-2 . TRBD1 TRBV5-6 TGTGCCAGCAGATTTGACAGGGGTGCCGGGGAGCTGTTTTTT CASRFDRGAGELFF
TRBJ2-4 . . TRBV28 TGTGCCAGCAGTTTAGGAAGGACATCGGATAGTAACTTC CASSLGRTSDSNF
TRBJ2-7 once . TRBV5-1 TGCGCCAGCAGCTTGGATTCGGGGCGTACCTACGAGCAGTACTTC CASSLDSGRTYEQYF
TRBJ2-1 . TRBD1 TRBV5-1 TGCGCCAGCAGTTCGACAGGGAGCTCCTACAATGAGCAGTTCTTC CASSSTGSSYNEQFF
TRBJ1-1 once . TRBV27 TGTGCCAGCCGTCCCTTGGGGGGATGGGGGTGGACTGAAGCTTTCTTT CASRPLGGWGWTEAFF
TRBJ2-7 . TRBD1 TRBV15 TGTGCCACCAGCAGGTCCCGGGACAGGGGGGCCTACGAGCAGTACTTC CATSRSRDRGAYEQYF
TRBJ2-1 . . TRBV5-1 TGCGCCAGCAGCTTGGGGCAGAGCTACAATGAGCAGTTCTTC CASSLGQSYNEQFF
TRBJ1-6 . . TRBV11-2 TGTGCCAGCAGCTTCTACCGGGACGGGAATTCACCCCTCCACTTT CASSFYRDGNSPLHF
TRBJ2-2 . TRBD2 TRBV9 TGTGCCAGCAGCACCCGAGAGGTAGGACTAGCGGACACCGGGGAGCTGTTTTTT CASSTREVGLADTGELFF
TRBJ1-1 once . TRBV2 TGTGCCAGCAGTGAGACCAGGGTGAACACTGAAGCTTTCTTT CASSETRVNTEAFF
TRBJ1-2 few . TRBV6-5 TGTGCCAGCAGTCCCCACTTTGAGGGAGGCTACACCTTC CASSPHFEGGYTF
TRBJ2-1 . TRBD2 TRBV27 TGTGCCAGCAGCCGCCTCCGGACTAGCGGGAGTCAGCCCAGGAATGAGCAGTTCTTC CASSRLRTSGSQPRNEQFF
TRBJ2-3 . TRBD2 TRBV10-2 TGCGCCAGCAGTGCAGCGGGAGCAGATACGCAGTATTTT CASSAAGADTQYF
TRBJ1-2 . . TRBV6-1 TGTGCCAGCGGGGGACGGGCCTATGGCTACACCTTC CASGGRAYGYTF
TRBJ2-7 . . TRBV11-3 TGTGCCAGCAGCCTGGACTCAGGTCCCTCCTACGAGCAGTACTTC CASSLDSGPSYEQYF
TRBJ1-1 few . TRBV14 TGTGCCAGCAGCCCACAAGGAGGAGTGAACACTGAAGCTTTCTTT CASSPQGGVNTEAFF
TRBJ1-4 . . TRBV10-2 TGCGCCAGCAGTGAGTGGGGGGCGAGCGGCTATGAAAAACTGTTTTTT CASSEWGASGYEKLFF
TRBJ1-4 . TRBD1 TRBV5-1 TGCGCCAGTCGGGACAGAGCCCAGAATGAAAAACTGTTTTTT CASRDRAQNEKLFF
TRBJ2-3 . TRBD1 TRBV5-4 TGTGCCAGCAGCCCGACAGGGACAGATACGCAGTATTTT CASSPTGTDTQYF
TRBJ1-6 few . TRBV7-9 TGTGCCAGCAGCCTTGTAGGGAGCTCACCCCTCCACTTT CASSLVGSSPLHF
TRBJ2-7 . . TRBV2 TGTGCCAGCAGTCGGGAAAGGGGTGCGTACGAGCAGTACTTC CASSRERGAYEQYF
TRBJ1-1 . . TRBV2 TGTGCCAGCAGTGAAGGCTGGAACACTGAAGCTTTCTTT CASSEGWNTEAFF
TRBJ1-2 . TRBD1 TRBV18 TGTGCCAGCTCACCCGGGGACAGGACAAACTATGGCTACACCTTC CASSPGDRTNYGYTF
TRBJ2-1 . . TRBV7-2 TGTGCCAGCAGCTTAGGAGACTACGACAATGAGCAGTTCTTC CASSLGDYDNEQFF
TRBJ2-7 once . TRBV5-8 TGTGCCAGCAGCCCCGAGTTCGGAAGCTCCTACGAGCAGTACTTC CASSPEFGSSYEQYF
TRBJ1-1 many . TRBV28 TGTGCCAGCAGTGTTGCAGGGCTGAACACTGAAGCTTTCTTT CASSVAGLNTEAFF
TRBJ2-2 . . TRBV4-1 TGCGCCAGCAGCCAGGGGGTTAGTATTAACACCGGGGAGCTGTTTTTT CASSQGVSINTGELFF
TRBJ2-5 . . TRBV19 TGTGCCAGTAGTCCCCGGATGGGGGCCCAAGAGACCCAGTACTTC CASSPRMGAQETQYF
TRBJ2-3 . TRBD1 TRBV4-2 TGTGCCAGCAGCTTGGCCCGGGACAGACTCACAGATACGCAGTATTTT CASSLARDRLTDTQYF
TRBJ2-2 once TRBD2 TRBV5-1 TGCGCCAGCAGCTTGGAAGGGGCAGCGGGAGTACGCACCGGGGAGCTGTTTTTT CASSLEGAAGVRTGELFF
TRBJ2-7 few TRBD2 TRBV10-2 TGCGCCAGCAGTGGGTCTAGCGGCAGCTTCTACGAGCAGTACTTC CASSGSSGSFYEQYF